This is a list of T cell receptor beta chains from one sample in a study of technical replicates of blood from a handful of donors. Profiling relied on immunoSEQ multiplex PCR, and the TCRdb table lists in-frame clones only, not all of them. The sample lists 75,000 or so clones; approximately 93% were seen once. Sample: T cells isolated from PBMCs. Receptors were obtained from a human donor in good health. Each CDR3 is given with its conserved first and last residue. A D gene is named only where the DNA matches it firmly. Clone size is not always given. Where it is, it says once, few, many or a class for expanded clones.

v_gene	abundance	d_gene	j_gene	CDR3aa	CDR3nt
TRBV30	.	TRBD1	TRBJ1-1	CAWKTGVGNTEAFF	TGTGCCTGGAAAACAGGGGTAGGGAACACTGAAGCTTTCTTT
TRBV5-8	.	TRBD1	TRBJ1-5	CASSFDGQGRQPQHF	TGTGCCAGCAGCTTCGACGGACAGGGACGGCAGCCCCAGCATTTT
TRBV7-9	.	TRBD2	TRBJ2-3	CASSIWTSGYTDTQYF	TGTGCCAGCAGCATTTGGACTAGCGGGTACACAGATACGCAGTATTTT
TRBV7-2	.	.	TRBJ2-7	CASSVYRASYEQYF	TGTGCCAGCAGCGTATACAGGGCCTCCTACGAGCAGTACTTC
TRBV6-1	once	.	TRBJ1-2	CASSDFYRSATDGYTF	TGTGCCAGCAGTGATTTTTATAGGAGTGCGACAGATGGCTACACCTTC
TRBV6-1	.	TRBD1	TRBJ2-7	CASSDWTGYYEQYF	TGTGCCAGCAGTGACTGGACAGGGTACTACGAGCAGTACTTC
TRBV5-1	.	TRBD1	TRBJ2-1	CASSFLDRVGYNEQFF	TGCGCCAGCAGCTTTTTAGACAGGGTCGGGTACAATGAGCAGTTCTTC
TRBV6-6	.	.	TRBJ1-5	CASSYIRNQPQHF	TGTGCCAGCAGTTACATCCGGAATCAGCCCCAGCATTTT
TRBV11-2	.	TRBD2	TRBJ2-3	CASSSIAGGDDTQYF	TGTGCCAGCAGCTCCATAGCGGGAGGCGACGATACGCAGTATTTT
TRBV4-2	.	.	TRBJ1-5	CASSQDSRGTINQPQHF	TGTGCCAGCAGCCAAGACTCTAGGGGGACGATCAATCAGCCCCAGCATTTT
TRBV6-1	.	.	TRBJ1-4	CASSEGGTNEKLFF	TGTGCCAGCAGTGAGGGGGGAACTAATGAAAAACTGTTTTTT
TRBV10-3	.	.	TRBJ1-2	CAISDSSGGIEYGYTF	TGTGCCATCAGTGACTCTTCTGGAGGAATTGAATATGGCTACACCTTC
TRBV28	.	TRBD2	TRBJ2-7	CASSWPTVGREEDLYEQYF	TGTGCCAGCAGTTGGCCAACGGTGGGGCGGGAGGAAGACCTATACGAGCAGTACTTC
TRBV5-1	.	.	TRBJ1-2	CASSPSQGDGYTF	TGCGCCAGCAGCCCTTCACAGGGCGATGGCTACACCTTC
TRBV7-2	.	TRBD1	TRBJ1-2	CASSLGQGEVGYTF	TGTGCCAGCAGCCTCGGACAGGGTGAGGTTGGCTACACCTTC
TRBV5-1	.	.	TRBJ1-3	CASTDNHLEAGNTIYF	TGCGCCAGCACGGATAATCATCTAGAAGCTGGAAACACCATATATTTT
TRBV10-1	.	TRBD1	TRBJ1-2	CASSRDTTGAGYTF	TGCGCCAGCAGCCGAGACACCACAGGGGCCGGCTACACCTTC
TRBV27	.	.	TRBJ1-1	CASSPISLLNTEAFF	TGTGCCAGCAGTCCAATTAGTCTTCTGAACACTGAAGCTTTCTTT
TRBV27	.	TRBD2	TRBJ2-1	CASSRGAGGAIPRNEQFF	TGTGCCAGCAGCCGAGGGGCGGGAGGGGCCATTCCTCGTAATGAGCAGTTCTTC
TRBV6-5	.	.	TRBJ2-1	CASRIARGSYNEQFF	TGTGCCAGCAGAATAGCTCGGGGTTCCTACAATGAGCAGTTCTTC
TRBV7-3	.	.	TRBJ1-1	CASSPPSSFQTEAFF	TGTGCCAGCAGCCCCCCGTCGTCGTTCCAGACTGAAGCTTTCTTT
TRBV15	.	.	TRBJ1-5	CATSSTGINQPQHF	TGTGCCACCAGCAGCACAGGTATCAATCAGCCCCAGCATTTT
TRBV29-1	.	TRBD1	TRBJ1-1	CSVTGGSSTEAFF	TGCAGCGTGACAGGGGGCTCCAGCACTGAAGCTTTCTTT
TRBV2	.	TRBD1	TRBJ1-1	CASSWGQMNTEAFF	TGTGCCAGCAGCTGGGGACAGATGAACACTGAAGCTTTCTTT
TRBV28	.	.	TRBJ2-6	CASSSGLAGANVLTF	TGTGCCAGCAGCTCGGGGTTAGCTGGGGCCAACGTCCTGACTTTC
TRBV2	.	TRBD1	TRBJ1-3	CASRLTGGANRNTIYF	TGTGCCAGCAGATTAACAGGGGGCGCGAATAGAAACACCATATATTTT
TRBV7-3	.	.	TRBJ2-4	CASSLGSPNIQYF	TGTGCCAGCAGCTTGGGCTCGCCAAACATTCAGTACTTC
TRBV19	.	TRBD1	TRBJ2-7	CASSIVGGAIQEQYF	TGTGCCAGTAGTATAGTAGGGGGCGCCATCCAGGAGCAGTACTTC
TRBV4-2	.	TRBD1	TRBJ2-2	CASSPPGQGNRELFF	TGTGCCAGCAGCCCGCCGGGACAGGGTAACCGGGAGCTGTTTTTT
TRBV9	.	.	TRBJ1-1	CASSVVPGGLTEAFF	TGTGCCAGCAGCGTAGTCCCGGGAGGACTGACTGAAGCTTTCTTT
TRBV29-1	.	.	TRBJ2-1	CSVGTSTYNEQFF	TGCAGCGTAGGGACTTCAACCTACAATGAGCAGTTCTTC
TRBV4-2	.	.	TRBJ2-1	CASSQVGPGPGNEQFF	TGTGCCAGCAGCCAAGTAGGCCCGGGTCCTGGGAATGAGCAGTTCTTC
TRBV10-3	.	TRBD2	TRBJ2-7	CAISVGLEGLEQYF	TGTGCCATCAGTGTGGGACTAGAGGGGCTCGAGCAGTACTTC
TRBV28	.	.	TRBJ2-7	CASSLATTGRGSEQYF	TGTGCCAGCAGTTTAGCCACCACCGGGAGAGGTAGCGAGCAGTACTTC
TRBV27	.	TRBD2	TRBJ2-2	CASRSTGTSGRTGELFF	TGTGCCAGCAGATCCACCGGGACTAGCGGCCGCACCGGGGAGCTGTTTTTT
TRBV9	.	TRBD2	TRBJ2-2	CASSDPGGSGRTYTGELFF	TGTGCCAGCAGCGACCCCGGTGGAAGCGGGAGAACATACACCGGGGAGCTGTTTTTT
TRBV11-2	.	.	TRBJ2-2	CASSLDQRSNTGELFF	TGTGCCAGCAGCTTAGATCAGCGCTCGAACACCGGGGAGCTGTTTTTT
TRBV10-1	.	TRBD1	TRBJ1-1	CASAEGAFTEAFF	TGCGCCAGCGCTGAGGGGGCCTTCACTGAAGCTTTCTTT
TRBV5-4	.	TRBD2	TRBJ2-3	CASSLDQREVADTQYF	TGTGCCAGCAGCTTGGATCAGCGGGAGGTGGCAGATACGCAGTATTTT
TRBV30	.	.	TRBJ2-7	CAWKALSYEEQYF	TGTGCCTGGAAGGCTCTTAGCTACGAGGAGCAGTACTTC
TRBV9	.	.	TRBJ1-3	CASSVGQSSGNTIYF	TGTGCCAGCAGCGTCGGACAGAGCTCTGGAAACACCATATATTTT
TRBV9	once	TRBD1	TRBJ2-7	CASSETGAQGSYEQYF	TGTGCCAGCAGCGAAACAGGGGCCCAGGGCTCCTACGAGCAGTACTTC
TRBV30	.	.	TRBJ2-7	CAWSVGEGGLYEQYF	TGTGCCTGGAGCGTGGGAGAGGGGGGGCTCTACGAGCAGTACTTC
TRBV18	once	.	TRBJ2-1	CASSASGVEINEQFF	TGTGCCAGCTCGGCCTCCGGGGTGGAGATAAATGAGCAGTTCTTC
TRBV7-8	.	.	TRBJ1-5	CASSPINREGNQPQHF	TGTGCCAGCAGCCCCATAAACAGGGAAGGCAATCAGCCCCAGCATTTT
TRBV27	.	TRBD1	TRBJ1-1	CASSLTFRDRGGTEAFF	TGTGCCAGCAGTTTAACGTTCCGGGACAGGGGTGGCACTGAAGCTTTCTTT
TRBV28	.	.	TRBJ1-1	CASTLTVMNTEAFF	TGTGCCAGCACCTTGACAGTTATGAACACTGAAGCTTTCTTT
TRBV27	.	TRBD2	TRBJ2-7	CASNGVAGVGEQYF	TGTGCCAGCAATGGGGTAGCGGGCGTAGGCGAGCAGTACTTC
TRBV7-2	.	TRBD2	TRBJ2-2	CASSPTSITGELFF	TGTGCCAGCAGCCCGACTAGCATCACCGGGGAGCTGTTTTTT
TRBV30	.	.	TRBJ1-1	CAWSVQAGTEAFF	TGTGCCTGGAGTGTACAGGCAGGCACTGAAGCTTTCTTT
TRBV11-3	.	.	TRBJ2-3	CASTLGDRIDTQYF	TGTGCCAGCACCCTCGGGGATAGGATAGATACGCAGTATTTT
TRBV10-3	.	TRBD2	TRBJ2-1	CAIRSSGSSYNEQFF	TGTGCCATCAGAAGTAGCGGGAGCTCCTACAATGAGCAGTTCTTC
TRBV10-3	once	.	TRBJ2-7	CAIRDSNSYEQYF	TGTGCCATCAGGGACAGCAACTCCTACGAGCAGTACTTC
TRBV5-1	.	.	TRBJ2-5	CASSLESRGWETQYF	TGCGCCAGCAGCTTGGAATCTCGCGGGTGGGAGACCCAGTACTTC